This T cell receptor beta chain was observed in a study of T cell responses to AZD1222 COVID-19 vaccine. V was cut by 5 bases and J by 0 bases, with 14 bases left in between. The CDR3 runs to 16 residues. The germline V gene has CDR1 MDHEN and CDR2 SYDVKM. Profiling relied on immunoSEQ multiplex PCR, and the TCRdb table lists in-frame clones only, not all of them. The table includes under 100,000 clones, 90% detected once. This clone is a singleton in its sample. The source was peripheral blood, collected on day 0 of AZD1222 vaccination. J is TRBJ1-3 and V is TRBV28; unclear D gene. This clonotype was obtained from an adult in good health. CDR3 bases: TGTGCCAGCAGTCCTCGTGGCCTCCCCTCTGGAAACACCATATATTTT. It specifies CASSPRGLPSGNTIYF. Supplemented by reference TRBV28 and TRBJ1-3, the full variable domain reads DVKVTQSSRYLVKRTGEKVFLECVQDMDHENMFWYRQDPGLGLRLIYFSYDVKMKEKGDIPEGYSVSREKKERFSLILESASTNQTSMYLCASSPRGLPSGNTIYFGEGSWLTVV.